The 18 T cell receptor beta chains given below trace back to one sample, sequenced in a study of T cell responses to AZD1222 COVID-19 vaccine. The method was immunoSEQ multiplex PCR; TCRdb's version includes in-frame clones alone and lacks a portion of them. The repertoire consists of 150,000 to 180,000 clones, with approximately 91% occurring once and the leading ten covering more than 6.5%. The sample consisted of peripheral blood, taken after recovery from COVID-19. These receptor sequences come from an adult who had recovered from COVID-19.

V and J are TRBV29-1 and TRBJ2-3, with unresolved D. V gave up 7 bases and J gave up 6 bases, with 11 bases separating them. The CDR3 extends over 11 amino acids. CDR1 is SQVTM, CDR2 ANQGSEA, per germline. The CDR3 here is CSALTGDTQYF. The CDR3 nucleotides read TGCAGCGCCCTGACTGGGGATACGCAGTATTTT.

The chain joins TRBV15 to TRBJ1-2; possibly TRBD1 for D (5 bases). This CDR3 comprises 14 residues. V lost 0 bases and J lost 9, with 14 bases in between. The germline CDR1 and CDR2 sequences are LNHNV and YYDKDF (reference sequence). The DNA of the CDR3 is TGTGCCACCAGCAGAGACGGGACGCCAGGGAGCTACACCTTC. Protein: CATSRDGTPGSYTF.

V gene TRBV7-8 combines with J gene TRBJ1-2, with 8 bases identical to TRBD1. The CDR3 is made up of 14 amino acids. The trim removed 5 bases at V and 2 bases at J, leaving 4 bases unmatched. From germline, CDR1 is SGHVS and CDR2 FQNEAQ. CDR3 loop: CASSPRGPNYGYTF. The CDR3 DNA follows: TGTGCCAGCAGCCCCAGGGGGCCGAACTATGGCTACACCTTC.

The chain is built from TRBV19 and TRBJ2-7; D is unresolved. V was shortened by 5 bases and J by 0 bases, with 14 bases between the two germline ends. This CDR3 contains 15 residues. Germline CDR1 reads LNHDA; CDR2 reads SQIVND (reference sequence). The CDR3 DNA is TGTGCCAGTAGTCTCCAAAGTGGTTTCTCCTACGAGCAGTACTTC. Its protein is CASSLQSGFSYEQYF. The entire variable domain, with the rest obtained from reference TRBV19 and TRBJ2-7, is as follows: DGGITQSPKYLFRKEGQNVTLSCEQNLNHDAMYWYRQDPGQGLRLIYYSQIVNDFQKGDIAEGYSVSREKKESFPLTVTSAQKNPTAFYLCASSLQSGFSYEQYFGPGTRLTVT.

The chain joins TRBV24-1 to TRBJ2-3; 8 bases map to TRBD2. Unmatched junction bases numbered 7, after V lost 3 bases and J lost 3 bases. Germline lookup yields CDR1 KGHDR and CDR2 SFDVKD. The CDR3 runs to 16 residues. The CDR3 region is CATSDSRGGATDTQYF. CDR3 nucleotide sequence: TGTGCCACCAGTGATAGTCGGGGGGGGGCTACAGATACGCAGTATTTT.

The V call is TRBV7-2, the J call TRBJ1-2, with D maybe TRBD1 (5 bases). V was trimmed by 4 bases and J by 4 bases, leaving 10 bases between them. The CDR3 runs 13 residues. Germline CDR1 SGHTA, CDR2 FQGNSA. The CDR3, as DNA: TGTGCCAGCAGCTCCTCCGGGGGCTATGGCTACACCTTC. This codes for CASSSSGGYGYTF. The full variable domain, rest sourced from reference TRBV7-2 and TRBJ1-2, is GAGVSQSPSNKVTEKGKDVELRCDPISGHTALYWYRQSLGQGLEFLIYFQGNSAPDKSGLPSDRFSAERTGGSVSTLTIQRTQQEDSAVYLCASSSSGGYGYTFGSGTRLTVV.

This chain joins TRBV7-2 and TRBJ1-1, with TRBD1 identical over 7 bases. Trimming cost V 5 bases and J 3 bases; bases outside gene matches: 3. The CDR3 spans 13 residues. Looked up from germline, CDR1 is SGHTA and CDR2 is FQGNSA. CDR3 nucleotide sequence: TGTGCCAGCAGCGGCAGGGGGGACACTGAAGCTTTCTTT. Translating gives CASSGRGDTEAFF.

The CDR3 protein is CASSQFPGLDHEQYF. The CDR3 nucleotides read TGTGCCAGCAGCCAATTTCCGGGACTAGACCACGAGCAGTACTTC. The V and J genes are TRBV3-1 (or the pseudogene TRBV3-2) and TRBJ2-7, with TRBD2 matching 8 bases. Germline CDR1 reads LGHDT; CDR2 reads YNNKEL (reference sequence). The junction had 8 bases not matched to a gene; V was cut back by 2 bases and J by 5 bases. This CDR3 comprises 15 residues.

This clone was counted a single time. V is TRBV6-5 and J is TRBJ2-7; D is ambiguous. Trimming took off 6 bases at V and 12 bases at J, with 18 bases between the two ends. Germline V gene sequence: CDR1 MNHEY, CDR2 SVGAGI. CDR3 length equals 12 residues. As DNA, the CDR3 is TGTGCCAGCAGGACGGGCCCCGCAGGCCCGTACTTC. The encoded protein is CASRTGPAGPYF.

This sequence joins TRBV7-8 and TRBJ1-3, with 7 bases identical to TRBD1. Germline V gene data show CDR1 as SGHVS and CDR2 as FQNEAQ. V dropped 3 bases and J dropped 0; count of bases not matched to a gene: 2. This CDR3 comprises 15 residues. Here the CDR3 DNA reads TGTGCCAGCAGCTTCAGGGGGATCTCTGGAAACACCATATATTTT. Protein sequence: CASSFRGISGNTIYF.

This clone was recorded only once. V and J are TRBV28 and TRBJ2-7, with D perhaps TRBD2 (5 bases). V lost 3 bases to trimming and J lost 0 bases, with 12 bases between them. This CDR3 contains 15 residues. The germline gives CDR1 MDHEN, CDR2 SYDVKM. CDR3 in DNA: TGTGCCAGCAGTTTTTTAGAGGGCCGCTCCTACGAGCAGTACTTC. This sequence encodes CASSFLEGRSYEQYF.

The V and J genes are TRBV6-1 and TRBJ2-7; maybe TRBD2 (5 bases). V was cut by 1 base and J by 7 bases, with 17 bases left in between. Germline-derived CDR1 and CDR2 are MNHNS and SASEGT. The CDR3 extends over 15 amino acids. The CDR3 sequence: CASSEGGLPLYEQYF. The CDR3 DNA follows: TGTGCCAGCAGTGAAGGAGGGCTTCCCTTGTATGAGCAGTACTTC.

A single count supports this clone. In DNA form, the CDR3 reads TGTGCCAGCAGCCAAGGTACGGCGGGGAATCAAGAGACCCAGTACTTC. Translating gives CASSQGTAGNQETQYF. This chain joins TRBV3-1 (or the pseudogene TRBV3-2) and TRBJ2-5, with D perhaps TRBD2 (6 bases). CDR1 and CDR2 from the germline V gene are LGHDT and YNNKEL (reference sequence). The V end was cut by 1 base, the J end by 2 bases, with 14 bases between. CDR3 length: 16 residues.

The chain uses TRBV25-1 and TRBJ2-1, with 10 bases identical to TRBD1. Losses at the gene ends were 2 bases for V and 4 bases for J; bases not matched to a gene: 5. Germline V gives CDR1 MGHDK, CDR2 SYGVNS. The CDR3 length is 16 residues. CDR3 nucleotides: TGTGCCAGCAGTGAAGGGGACAGGGGCCTATACAATGAGCAGTTCTTC. Its protein product is CASSEGDRGLYNEQFF.

The genes are TRBV5-1 and TRBJ2-1; a possible D gene is TRBD1 (6 bases). V lost 0 bases and J 10 bases, leaving 20 bases between the germline ends. Germline lookup yields CDR1 SGHRS and CDR2 YFSETQ. The CDR3 is 16 residues long. The CDR3 sequence is CASSLAGTLHVREQFF. CDR3 DNA sequence: TGCGCCAGCAGCTTGGCCGGGACACTTCATGTGAGGGAGCAGTTCTTC.

The CDR3 is CASSLGVGTEEAFF. DNA of the CDR3: TGCGCCAGCAGCTTGGGGGTAGGGACTGAGGAAGCTTTCTTT. V is TRBV5-1 and J is TRBJ1-1, with D perhaps matching TRBD1 (5 bases). Germline CDR1 reads SGHRS; CDR2 reads YFSETQ. V lost 0 bases and J 8 bases, leaving 14 bases between the germline ends. CDR3 length: 14 residues.

The V call is TRBV29-1, the J call TRBJ2-1; D assignment may be TRBD1 or TRBD2 (5 bases each). Trimming cost V 8 bases and J 7 bases, with 21 bases left between them. The CDR3 length is 14 residues. Germline V gene sequence: CDR1 SQVTM, CDR2 ANQGSEA. CDR3 DNA: TGCAGCACCCCCGGGGCACTACCGGGAAATGAGCAGTTCTTC. This gives the protein CSTPGALPGNEQFF.

Only one count was recorded for this clone. The sample holds other DNA sequences that translate to the same CDR3. The V call is TRBV5-1, the J call TRBJ1-1; D uncertain. The V and J ends lost 0 bases and 1 base respectively, with 7 bases between them. The CDR3 is 14 residues long. Germline assignment: CDR1 SGHRS and CDR2 YFSETQ. CDR3 sequence (DNA): TGCGCCAGCAGCTTGGACCGGGGGAACACTGAAGCTTTCTTT. Protein product: CASSLDRGNTEAFF.